A single sample gave rise to the 13 T cell receptor beta chains below, sequenced in a study of human T cells and chemical hapten exposure. A single record per CDR3 protein comes from TCRdb applying MiXCR to the RACE reads. The sample includes nearly 95,000 distinct CDR3 sequences, 9.5% to 11% of them seen just once. Sample time point: patch test 2, 6 weeks after DPC sensitization. Stated treatment: therapeutic diphenylcyclopropenone sensitization with weekly scalp DPC. The source was whole blood, collected in connection with sensitization to the hapten diphenylcyclopropenone (DPC). These TCRs come from a man aged 35-49 years with alopecia areata. Some clones in this sample may be carry-over from other donors' samples.

Only a few counts were recorded for this clonotype. This chain joins TRBV12-3 or TRBV12-4 and TRBJ1-1; D is undetermined. The CDR3 has 13 amino acids. V dropped 7 bases and J dropped 5 bases, with 14 bases sitting between them. CDR3 residues: CASTPGSPTEAFF. CDR3 DNA: TGTGCCAGCACCCCCGGGTCGCCGACTGAAGCTTTCTTT.

J is TRBJ2-3 and V is TRBV4-3, with 9 bases aligning to TRBD2. This CDR3 contains 16 residues. The J segment lost 1 base and the V segment lost 2 bases, leaving 4 bases of the junction unmatched. Per the germline V gene, CDR1 is LGHNA and CDR2 is YSLEER. CDR3 in DNA: TGCGCCAGCAGCCAATATAGCGGGGGTCGCACAGATACGCAGTATTTT. Translation gives CASSQYSGGRTDTQYF.

This clonotype has just a few counts. V gene TRBV20-1 combines with J gene TRBJ2-5; D ambiguous. CDR1 and CDR2 from the germline V gene are DFQATT and SNEGSKA (reference sequence). The CDR3 length is 13 residues. Between the trimmed V and J ends, which lost 3 bases and 5 bases, there was a span of 13 bases. CDR3 DNA sequence: TGCAGTGCTAGTCAGGTTCTATGGGAGACCCAGTACTTC. Its protein product is CSASQVLWETQYF.

By sample share, this clonotype is medium-sized. This chain connects TRBV19 to TRBJ2-5; 8 nucleotides agree with TRBD2. The CDR3 runs 16 residues. J gave up 5 bases and V 6 bases, and 14 bases lay outside the gene matches. From germline, CDR1 is LNHDA and CDR2 SQIVND (reference sequence). The CDR3 here is CASSSTGTRGYETQYF. Written as DNA, the CDR3 is TGTGCCAGTAGCTCTACCGGGACTAGGGGCTACGAGACCCAGTACTTC.

This rearrangement joins TRBV3-1 to TRBJ1-2; 7 nucleotides match TRBD1. This CDR3 is 13 amino acids long. V was clipped by 2 bases and J by 7 bases; unmatched bases: 4. The V gene's germline CDR1 is LGHDT and CDR2 YNNKEL (reference sequence). CDR3: CASSQSRGSGYTF. Here the CDR3 DNA reads TGTGCCAGCAGCCAATCCAGGGGGAGTGGCTACACCTTC.

This chain uses TRBV7-9 with TRBJ1-4; D is possibly TRBD1 (5 bases). Trimming left V 3 bases short and J 8 bases short, with 10 bases between. This CDR3 contains 13 residues. The germline gives CDR1 SEHNR, CDR2 FQNEAQ (reference sequence). CDR3 sequence (DNA): TGTGCCAGCAGCTTCGGGGGAGGGGAAAAACTGTTTTTT. Translation gives CASSFGGGEKLFF. The complete variable domain, with remaining parts taken from reference TRBV7-9 and TRBJ1-4, reads DTGVSQNPRHKITKRGQNVTFRCDPISEHNRLYWYRQTLGQGPEFLTYFQNEAQLEKSRLLSDRFSAERPKGSFSTLEIQRTEQGDSAMYLCASSFGGGEKLFFGSGTQLSVL.

This clonotype was seen a handful of times. The chain recombines TRBV6-1 with TRBJ1-5; possibly TRBD1 for D (5 bases). CDR1 and CDR2 (germline): MNHNS, SASEGT. The CDR3 contains 16 residues. The V gene lost 6 bases and the J gene lost 2 bases, with 17 bases spanning the gap. As DNA, the CDR3 is TGTGCCAGCAGCGAGGGTGCGGGGGGTGGCAATCAGCCCCAGCATTTT. Residues: CASSEGAGGGNQPQHF.

At least ten counts were recorded for this clonotype. The rearrangement links TRBV9 to TRBJ1-2; 9 bases line up with TRBD1. CDR1 is SGDLS, CDR2 YYNGEE, per germline. The CDR3 runs to 15 residues. Germline trimming cut 3 bases from V and 5 bases from J; bases unmatched to any gene: 8. CDR3 loop: CASSGSRDREYGYTF. Here the CDR3 DNA reads TGTGCCAGCAGCGGATCCCGGGACAGGGAATATGGCTACACCTTC.

V is TRBV10-2 and J is TRBJ2-2; D gene uncertain. The CDR3 runs to 12 residues. From germline, CDR1 is WSHSY and CDR2 SAAADI. With 8 bases removed from V and 5 bases from J, the gap between germline ends came to 9 bases. The CDR3 sequence is CASSDGTGELFF. The CDR3, as DNA: TGCGCCAGCTCTGATGGAACCGGGGAGCTGTTTTTT.

This clonotype was observed a handful of times. CDR3 protein: CASSVLRGMMETQYF. For the CDR3, the DNA is TGTGCCAGCAGTGTTCTCAGGGGGATGATGGAGACCCAGTACTTC. The chain joins TRBV28 to TRBJ2-5; 7 bases align to TRBD1. The V and J ends lost 5 bases and 5 bases, in that order; junction bases with no gene match: 11. Looked up from germline, CDR1 is MDHEN and CDR2 is SYDVKM. The length of the CDR3 is 15 residues.

CDR3 amino acids: CASSLAQEWQGATNEKLFF. The CDR3 DNA sequence: TGTGCCAGCAGCTTAGCGCAGGAATGGCAGGGAGCAACTAATGAAAAACTGTTTTTT. J is TRBJ1-4 and V is TRBV7-2, with a possible D match to TRBD1 (5 bases). V lost 0 bases and J lost 0, with 17 bases in between. Germline V gene sequence: CDR1 SGHTA, CDR2 FQGNSA. CDR3 size: 19 residues.

In this sample, this clonotype turned up a few times. V is TRBV10-3 and J is TRBJ1-1; the D gene is possibly TRBD1 (6 bases). The length of the CDR3 is 13 residues. The germline gives CDR1 ENHRY, CDR2 SYGVKD. V gave up 11 bases and J gave up 4 bases, with 17 bases separating them. In nucleotides, the CDR3 is TGTGCCGCAGGAGGGGGAGTGGGCACTGAAGCTTTCTTT. Amino acids: CAAGGGVGTEAFF.

This clonotype was observed a handful of times. The J gene is TRBJ2-3, the V gene TRBV5-1; D uncertain. The CDR3 length is 13 residues. Germline loops: CDR1 SGHRS, CDR2 YFSETQ. V gave up 4 bases and J gave up 6 bases, with 12 bases separating them. CDR3 in DNA: TGCGCCAGCAGCCCGGATTCTCGGGATACGCAGTATTTT. This sequence encodes CASSPDSRDTQYF. Supplemented by reference TRBV5-1 and TRBJ2-3, the full variable domain reads KAGVTQTPRYLIKTRGQQVTLSCSPISGHRSVSWYQQTPGQGLQFLFEYFSETQRNKGNFPGRFSGRQFSNSRSEMNVSTLELGDSALYLCASSPDSRDTQYFGPGTRLTVL.